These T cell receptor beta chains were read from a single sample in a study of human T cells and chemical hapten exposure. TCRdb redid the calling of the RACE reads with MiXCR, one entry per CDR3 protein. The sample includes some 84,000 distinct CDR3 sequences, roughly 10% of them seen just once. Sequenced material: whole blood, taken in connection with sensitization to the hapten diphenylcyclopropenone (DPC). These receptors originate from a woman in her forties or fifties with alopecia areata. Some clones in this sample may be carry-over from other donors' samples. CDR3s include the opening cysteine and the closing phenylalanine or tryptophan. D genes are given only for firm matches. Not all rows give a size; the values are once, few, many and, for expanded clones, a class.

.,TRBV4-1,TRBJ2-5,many,TGCGCCAGCAGCCAAGATGAGAGGGCCCAAGAGACCCAGTACTTC,CASSQDERAQETQYF
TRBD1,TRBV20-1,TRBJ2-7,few,TGCAGTGCTCCCACCTCATCAGGGGGCTACGAGCAGTACTTC,CSAPTSSGGYEQYF
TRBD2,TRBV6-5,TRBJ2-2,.,TGTGCCAGCTACTCCTGGGTAGCGGGAATTCCCGCCGGGGAGCTGTTTTTT,CASYSWVAGIPAGELFF
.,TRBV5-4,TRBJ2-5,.,TGTGCCAGCAGCAGACGCTTCCAAGAGACCCAGTACTTC,CASSRRFQETQYF
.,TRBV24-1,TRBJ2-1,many,TGTGCCACCAGTGCCGTACCCGGGAGCTCCTACAATGAGCAGTTCTTC,CATSAVPGSSYNEQFF
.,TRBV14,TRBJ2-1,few,TGTGCCAGCAGCCAAAACCCCCGGGGATGGAATGAGCAGTTCTTC,CASSQNPRGWNEQFF
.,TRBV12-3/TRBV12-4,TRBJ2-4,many,TGTGCCAGCAGTCCAAGGGGGTTTCAAGCCAAAAACATTCAGTACTTC,CASSPRGFQAKNIQYF
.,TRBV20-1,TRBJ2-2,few,TGCAGTGCTAGAGACCGGGTGGCCGGGGAGCTGTTTTTT,CSARDRVAGELFF
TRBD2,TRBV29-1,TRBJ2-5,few,TGCAGCGTTGAAGGGGCCAGCGGGGGCCAAGAGACCCAGTACTTC,CSVEGASGGQETQYF
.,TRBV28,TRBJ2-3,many,TGTGCCAGCAGTTTACCCCAGGGAAGCACAGATACGCAGTATTTT,CASSLPQGSTDTQYF
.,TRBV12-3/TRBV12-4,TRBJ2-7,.,TGTGCCAGCAGTTTAAGGACGAGCTCCTACGAGCAGTACTTC,CASSLRTSSYEQYF
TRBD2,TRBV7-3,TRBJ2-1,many,TGTGCCAGCAGCTTAACTGGCGCGGGAGGGCCCACGAATGAGCAGTTCTTC,CASSLTGAGGPTNEQFF
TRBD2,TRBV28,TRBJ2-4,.,TGTGCCAGCAGAACGGGGGGGACATCCTTAGCCAAAAACATTCAGTACTTC,CASRTGGTSLAKNIQYF
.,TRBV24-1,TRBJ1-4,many,TGTGCCACCAGTGATTCGGCAGGGATCGGTGAAAAACTGTTTTTT,CATSDSAGIGEKLFF
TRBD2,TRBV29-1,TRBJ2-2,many,TGCAGCGTTGAGGGGTCTAGCGGGGCCCTGAACACCGGGGAGCTGTTTTTT,CSVEGSSGALNTGELFF
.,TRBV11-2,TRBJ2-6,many,TGTGCCAGCAGCCAGCGAGGGGGCTCTGGGGCCAACGTCCTGACTTTC,CASSQRGGSGANVLTF
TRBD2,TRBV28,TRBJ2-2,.,TGTGCCAGCAGCGCACACGAAGGACTAGCGGGAAACACCGGGGAGCTGTTTTTT,CASSAHEGLAGNTGELFF
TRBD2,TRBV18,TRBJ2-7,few,TGTGCCAGCTCACCAAAGACTAGCGGGAGCTACGAGCAGTACTTC,CASSPKTSGSYEQYF
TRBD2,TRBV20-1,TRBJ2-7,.,TGCAGTGCTAGAGAGTTGGCCAGCGGGATTACTTACGAGCAGTACTTC,CSARELASGITYEQYF
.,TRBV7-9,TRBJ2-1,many,TGTGCCAGCAGCTTAGCGGCTAGGATGTTCGATGAGCAGTTCTTC,CASSLAARMFDEQFF
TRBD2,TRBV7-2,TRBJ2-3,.,TGTGCCAGCAGTTCGCTCCCGGGACTAGCATTTGATACGCAGTATTTT,CASSSLPGLAFDTQYF
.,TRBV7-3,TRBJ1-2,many,TGTGCCAGCAGCTTAACCCAGGGCAACGGCTACACCTTC,CASSLTQGNGYTF
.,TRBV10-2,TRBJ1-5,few,TGCGCCAGCAGTGCGGGGCGTGGGGTTAGCAATCAGCCCCAGCATTTT,CASSAGRGVSNQPQHF
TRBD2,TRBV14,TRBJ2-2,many,TGTGCCAGCAGCCAAGTTCTAGCGGGAGTCACCGGGGAGCTGTTTTTT,CASSQVLAGVTGELFF
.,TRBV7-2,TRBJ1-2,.,TGTGCCAGCAGCCCCGACCCGGCTAACTATGGCTACACCTTC,CASSPDPANYGYTF
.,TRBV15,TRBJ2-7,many,TGTGCCACCAGCAGAGACAGGGGTTACGAGCAGTACTTC,CATSRDRGYEQYF
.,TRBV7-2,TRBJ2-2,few,TGTGCCAGCAGCGGCCAGAGCACCGGGGAGCTGTTTTTT,CASSGQSTGELFF
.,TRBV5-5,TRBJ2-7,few,TGTGCCAGCAGCTCGGGACCCCCCTACGAGCAGTACTTC,CASSSGPPYEQYF
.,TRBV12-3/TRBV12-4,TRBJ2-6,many,TGTGCCAGCACCTTTACCTCTGGGGCCAACGTCCTGACTTTC,CASTFTSGANVLTF
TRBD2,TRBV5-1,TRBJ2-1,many,TGCGCCAGCAGCTTGGGTGGGACTAGCGCATACAATGAGCAGTTCTTC,CASSLGGTSAYNEQFF
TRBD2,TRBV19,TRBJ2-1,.,TGTGCCAGTAGTAGTACGGGAGGGCCTAATGAGCAGTTCTTC,CASSSTGGPNEQFF
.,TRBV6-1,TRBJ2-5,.,TGTGCCAGCAGTGCGGTACTGGAGACCCAGTACTTC,CASSAVLETQYF
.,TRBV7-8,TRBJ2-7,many,TGTGCCAGCAGCTTCACAGCTTACGAGCAGTACTTC,CASSFTAYEQYF
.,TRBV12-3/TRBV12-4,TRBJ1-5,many,TGTGCCAGCAGTTTAACGGGGGCAGGTCAGCCCCAGCATTTT,CASSLTGAGQPQHF
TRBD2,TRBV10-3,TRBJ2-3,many,TGTGCCATCAGCGGCGGGGGGGGAAGCACAGATACGCAGTATTTT,CAISGGGGSTDTQYF
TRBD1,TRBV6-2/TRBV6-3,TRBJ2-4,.,TGTGCCAGCAGTTTAGACAGGGGAATTAACATTCAGTACTTC,CASSLDRGINIQYF
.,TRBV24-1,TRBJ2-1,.,TGTGCCACCAGTGATTTGGGCCCGTTCGGGCGTGGGATGAATGAGCAGTTCTTC,CATSDLGPFGRGMNEQFF
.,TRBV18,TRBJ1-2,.,TGTGCCAGCTCACCGCCCGGGGGGTATGGCTACACCTTC,CASSPPGGYGYTF
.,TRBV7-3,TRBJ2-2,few,TGTGCCAGCAGCTTATCTGGAATAGCGCAAATGGGGGAGCTGTTTTTT,CASSLSGIAQMGELFF
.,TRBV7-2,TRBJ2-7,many,TGTGCCAGCAGCTTATCCGGGGATCGATACGAGCAGTACTTC,CASSLSGDRYEQYF
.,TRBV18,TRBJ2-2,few,TGTGCCAGCTCACCCAAGAACACCGGGGAGCTGTTTTTT,CASSPKNTGELFF
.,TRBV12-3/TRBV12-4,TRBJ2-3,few,TGTGCCAGCAGTCTCGGACAGACACCTAGCACAGATACGCAGTATTTT,CASSLGQTPSTDTQYF
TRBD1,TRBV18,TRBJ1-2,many,TGTGCCAGCTCCCCGGACAGGGCGCGGGGCTACACCTTC,CASSPDRARGYTF